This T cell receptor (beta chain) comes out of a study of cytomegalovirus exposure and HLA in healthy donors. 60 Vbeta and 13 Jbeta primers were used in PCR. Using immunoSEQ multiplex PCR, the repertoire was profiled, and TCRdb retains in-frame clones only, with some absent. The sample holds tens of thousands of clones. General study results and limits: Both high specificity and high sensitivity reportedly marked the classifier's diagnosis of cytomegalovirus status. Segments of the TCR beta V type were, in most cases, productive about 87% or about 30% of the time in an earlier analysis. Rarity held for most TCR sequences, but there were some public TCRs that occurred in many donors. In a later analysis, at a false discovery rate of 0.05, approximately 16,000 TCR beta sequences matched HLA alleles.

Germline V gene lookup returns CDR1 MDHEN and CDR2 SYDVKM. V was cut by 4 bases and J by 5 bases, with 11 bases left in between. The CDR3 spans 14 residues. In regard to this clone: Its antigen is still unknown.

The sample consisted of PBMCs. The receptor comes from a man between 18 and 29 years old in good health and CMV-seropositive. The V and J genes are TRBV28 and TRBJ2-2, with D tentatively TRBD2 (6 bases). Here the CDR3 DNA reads TGTGCCAGCAGTTCGGCGGGAAGGACCGGGGAGCTGTTTTTT. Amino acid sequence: CASSSAGRTGELFF.